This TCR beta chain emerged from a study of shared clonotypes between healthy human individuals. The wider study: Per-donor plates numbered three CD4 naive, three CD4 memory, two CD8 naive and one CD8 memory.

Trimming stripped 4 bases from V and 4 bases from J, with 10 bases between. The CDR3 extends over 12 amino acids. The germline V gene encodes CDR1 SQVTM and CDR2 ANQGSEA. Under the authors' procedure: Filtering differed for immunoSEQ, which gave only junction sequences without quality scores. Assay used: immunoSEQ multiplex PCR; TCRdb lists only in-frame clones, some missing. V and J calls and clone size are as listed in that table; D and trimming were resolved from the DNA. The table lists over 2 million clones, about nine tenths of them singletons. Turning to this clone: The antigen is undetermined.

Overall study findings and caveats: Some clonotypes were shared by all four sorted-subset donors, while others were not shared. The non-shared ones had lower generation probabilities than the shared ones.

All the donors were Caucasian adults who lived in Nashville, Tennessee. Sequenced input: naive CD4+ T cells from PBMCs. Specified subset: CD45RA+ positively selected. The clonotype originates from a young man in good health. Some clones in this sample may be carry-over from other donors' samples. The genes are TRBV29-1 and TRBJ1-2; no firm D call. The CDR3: CSVATTGYGYTF. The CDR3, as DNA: TGCAGCGTTGCGACAACTGGCTATGGCTACACCTTC.